The clone carrying this T cell receptor beta chain is medium-sized. Its antigen is as yet unknown. The data were taken from a study of immune heterogeneity within non-small cell lung tumors. Study-wide findings and caveats: Local T-cell clonality tracked local tumor mutational burden; the correlation was moderate but significant (R around 0.31). Between one patient and another, high-frequency T-cell receptor beta clonotypes were largely distinct.

Samples each supplied around 600 ng of bulk tumor genomic DNA as template. Multiple widely separated biopsies were taken from each primary tumor at surgery. The study cohort was described as untreated, and its members had newly diagnosed non-small cell lung cancer. They went on to have curative surgery. The authors amplified TCR beta CDR3 by multiplex PCR with 32 V and 13 J primers. In TCRdb, the multiplex PCR reads were re-called with MiXCR into one record per CDR3 protein. The sample contains several thousand distinct CDR3 sequences, roughly a fifth of which appear only once. The V and J ends lost 3 bases and 6 bases, in that order; junction bases with no gene match: 9. Germline V CDR1 and CDR2: DFQATT, SNEGSKA (reference sequence). The CDR3 sequence is 15 residues long.

This chain joins TRBV20-1 and TRBJ2-1, with TRBD2 matching 9 bases. This clonotype originated in a female donor with non-small cell lung cancer. Sequenced: lung tumor tissue. CDR3 in DNA: TGCAGTGCTAGTTTAGCGACTAGCGGAGGCAATGAGCAGTTCTTC. Its protein is CSASLATSGGNEQFF.